These 19 T cell receptor beta chains share one sample of origin, sequenced in a study of beta chain features in type 1 diabetes. Their antigens remain unidentified. Sequencing targeted expressed TCRB transcripts, as all isolated RNA had been reverse transcribed. Only in-frame clones appear in the TCRdb table, and some are missing; sequencing was by immunoSEQ multiplex PCR. In the table there are about 660,000 clones, around an eighth of which are singletons. Whole-study results and caveats: Shortening that was moderate but significant affected the TCRB CDR3s of Type 1 diabetes patients in all four CD4+ subsets.

The sequenced sample consisted of naive CD4+ T cells from blood. The receptors originated from a man between 18 and 35 years old with type 1 diabetes.

The chain is built from TRBV6-5 and TRBJ2-3; perhaps D is TRBD1 or TRBD2 (6 bases each). CDR3 length: 16 residues. V shed 6 bases and J shed 6 bases, with 22 bases lying between them. Germline CDR1 MNHEY, CDR2 SVGAGI. CDR3: CASSYRGQGRGDTQYF. CDR3 in DNA: TGTGCCAGCAGCTACCGGGGGCAGGGGCGTGGGGATACGCAGTATTTT.

V is TRBV27 and J is TRBJ1-1, with a weak D call TRBD1 (5 bases). Germline loops: CDR1 MNHEY, CDR2 SMNVEV (reference sequence). V dropped 3 bases and J dropped 0 bases, with 11 bases sitting between them. The CDR3 contains 15 residues. For the CDR3, the DNA is TGTGCCAGCAGTTTTACGGGACGGCTGAACACTGAAGCTTTCTTT. Translated, it gives CASSFTGRLNTEAFF.

V gene TRBV30 combines with J gene TRBJ1-6; 7 bases match TRBD1. The CDR3 totals 12 residues. In germline, CDR1 is GTSNPN, CDR2 SVGIG (reference sequence). V shed 3 bases, J shed 13 bases, and the junction held 6 bases outside the gene matches. In nucleotides, the CDR3 is TGTGCCTGGAGGACAGGGTCAGGGCCCCTCCACTTT. Protein product: CAWRTGSGPLHF.

Only a few counts were recorded for this clone. The chain combines TRBV9 with TRBJ2-7, with TRBD1 as a possible D gene (5 bases). The CDR3 runs 14 residues. V dropped 3 bases and J dropped 0 bases, with 10 bases sitting between them. Germline V gives CDR1 SGDLS, CDR2 YYNGEE. The CDR3 nucleotides are TGTGCCAGCAGCGCCGACAGTTACTCCTACGAGCAGTACTTC. Translated, it gives CASSADSYSYEQYF.

This clone was counted between two and nine times. The V gene is TRBV29-1, the J gene TRBJ2-5; a possible D gene is TRBD1 (5 bases). Trimming shortened V by 3 bases and J by 6 bases, and 14 bases separated the two germline ends. Germline CDR1 and CDR2: SQVTM and ANQGSEA. This CDR3 spans 13 amino acids. CDR3 in amino acids: CSVEIREEKTQYF. As DNA, the CDR3 is TGCAGCGTTGAGATCAGGGAAGAAAAGACCCAGTACTTC.

J is TRBJ1-1 and V is TRBV7-2, with D perhaps matching TRBD1 (5 bases). V lost 3 bases and J lost 6, with 11 bases in between. Per the germline V gene, CDR1 is SGHTA and CDR2 is FQGNSA. This CDR3 has 13 residues. The CDR3 protein is CASSLSGGSEAFF. The CDR3 DNA reads as TGTGCCAGCAGCTTGAGTGGGGGGTCTGAAGCTTTCTTT.

The rearrangement joins TRBV2 to TRBJ1-4, with D possibly TRBD1 on 6 matching bases. The V gene's germline CDR1 is SNHLY and CDR2 FYNNEI. This CDR3 spans 10 amino acids. The V end was cut by 9 bases, the J end by 8 bases, with 7 bases between. The CDR3 here is CASTGEKLFF. CDR3 DNA sequence: TGTGCCAGTACAGGGGAAAAACTGTTTTTT.

The table lists this clone with a few counts. The gene calls are TRBV12-5 and TRBJ1-1; no clear D. This CDR3 region has 15 residues. Trimming removed 4 bases at V and 4 bases at J, with 16 bases between. Germline CDR1 and CDR2: LGHNT and FRNRAP. The CDR3 here is CASGSDRGSSTEAFF. The CDR3 DNA follows: TGTGCTAGTGGTTCCGACCGCGGTAGTTCCACTGAAGCTTTCTTT.

The chain couples TRBV23-1 to TRBJ2-2; TRBD1 agrees at 11 bases. TRBV23-1 is assigned to the ORF class and has an uncertain function. There are 15 residues in the CDR3. V shed 6 bases and J 4 bases; nucleotides not matched to a gene: 4. CDR3 region: CASSHGTGGTGELFF. CDR3 DNA: TGCGCCAGCAGCCACGGGACAGGGGGCACCGGGGAGCTGTTTTTT.

The chain has TRBV7-9 and TRBJ2-7; 9 nucleotides line up with TRBD1. The germline V gene encodes CDR1 SEHNR and CDR2 FQNEAQ (reference sequence). V lost 11 bases and J lost 2; bases outside the gene matches: 7. This CDR3 region has 13 residues. The chain's CDR3 is CAGEGQGTYEQYF. The CDR3 DNA reads as TGTGCCGGCGAAGGACAGGGGACCTACGAGCAGTACTTC.

This clone showed up just a few times. The V gene is TRBV11-3, the J gene TRBJ2-3; the D gene is possibly TRBD1 (6 bases). This CDR3 region has 13 residues. Trimming cost V 2 bases and J 3 bases, with 6 bases left between them. Germline V lookup: CDR1 SGHNT, CDR2 YENEEA. CDR3 residues: CASSLQGTDTQYF. The CDR3 region has the DNA TGTGCCAGCAGCTTACAGGGGACAGATACGCAGTATTTT.

This chain connects TRBV7-9 to TRBJ2-5; no definite D call. CDR1 and CDR2 from the germline V gene are SEHNR and FQNEAQ (reference sequence). V dropped 1 base and J dropped 2 bases, with 11 bases sitting between them. The CDR3 runs 15 residues. The CDR3 DNA reads TGTGCCAGCAGCTTAGTCGGCGGATGGCAAGAGACCCAGTACTTC. This translates into CASSLVGGWQETQYF.

The chain joins TRBV9 to TRBJ2-6; D unclear. The CDR3 totals 14 residues. Germline V gene data show CDR1 as SGDLS and CDR2 as YYNGEE. The V end lost 4 bases, the J end lost 1 base, and 6 bases lay between the germline ends. This chain's CDR3 is CASSPLSGANVLTF. The CDR3 DNA reads as TGTGCCAGCAGCCCCCTTTCTGGGGCCAACGTCCTGACTTTC.

As to this clone: The identical CDR3 is also encoded by other nucleotide sequences in the sample. J is TRBJ2-7 and V is TRBV5-4; 11 nucleotides align to TRBD1. Germline V gene lookup returns CDR1 SGHNT and CDR2 YYREEE (reference sequence). This CDR3 comprises 15 residues. V lost 4 bases, J lost 7 bases, and 10 bases stayed unmatched. The CDR3 loop is CASSLGGQGAAEQYF. The CDR3 coding sequence is TGTGCCAGCAGCCTCGGCGGACAGGGGGCGGCGGAGCAGTACTTC.

The chain links TRBV10-3 to TRBJ1-2, with a weak D call TRBD1 (6 bases). In germline, CDR1 is ENHRY, CDR2 SYGVKD. The CDR3 length is 12 residues. V shed 7 bases and J shed 7 bases, with 13 bases lying between them. CDR3 DNA sequence: TGTGCCATCATCCGTCAAGGGGGTGGCTACACCTTC. Translating gives CAIIRQGGGYTF.

This clone was seen a few times. V usage is TRBV9 and J usage is TRBJ2-4, with 7 bases identical to TRBD1. Germline-derived CDR1 and CDR2 are SGDLS and YYNGEE. The V and J ends lost 3 bases and 0 bases, in that order; junction bases with no gene match: 3. This CDR3 region has 15 residues. The CDR3 nucleotides read TGTGCCAGCAGCGACGGGGACAGAGCCAAAAACATTCAGTACTTC. Amino acids: CASSDGDRAKNIQYF.

The J gene is TRBJ2-1, the V gene TRBV7-9; TRBD1 agrees at 10 bases. The germline V gene has CDR1 SEHNR and CDR2 FQNEAQ (reference sequence). V trimming: 0 bases; J trimming: 10 bases; junction bases outside the gene matches: 6. This CDR3 has 15 residues. The CDR3, as DNA: TGTGCCAGCAGCTTAGCGGGACAGGGGACCGCGGAGCAGTTCTTC. This sequence encodes CASSLAGQGTAEQFF. Supplemented by reference TRBV7-9 and TRBJ2-1, the full variable domain reads DTGVSQNPRHKITKRGQNVTFRCDPISEHNRLYWYRQTLGQGPEFLTYFQNEAQLEKSRLLSDRFSAERPKGSFSTLEIQRTEQGDSAMYLCASSLAGQGTAEQFFGPGTRLTVL.

This clone has only a few counts. V usage is TRBV29-1 and J usage is TRBJ1-1, with a tentative D call TRBD1 (5 bases). Looked up from germline, CDR1 is SQVTM and CDR2 is ANQGSEA. Trimming took off 3 bases at V and 1 base at J, with 9 bases between the two ends. The CDR3 spans 13 residues. CDR3 loop: CSVDGAANTEAFF. In nucleotides, the CDR3 is TGCAGCGTTGACGGGGCGGCGAACACTGAAGCTTTCTTT.

J is TRBJ2-2 and V is TRBV28; 7 positions match TRBD1. Trimming at V came to 3 bases and at J to 6 bases, leaving 1 base not matched to a gene. The CDR3 is 13 amino acids. Per germline, CDR1 MDHEN and CDR2 SYDVKM. Here the CDR3 DNA reads TGTGCCAGCAGTTTGGGACAGCCCGGGGAGCTGTTTTTT. Amino acid sequence: CASSLGQPGELFF.